The subject of this entry is one T cell receptor beta chain. Its cognate antigen is unknown. Treatment of the sample: over 15 received Ad26.COV2.S at low or high dose, single or two shots; about 5 received placebo; per-sample allocation not given. The samples were gathered on day 63 after the first injection of vaccine or placebo. This sample was taken from a study of Ad26.COV2.S vaccination and SARS-CoV-2 variants. General study results and limits: Among vaccine recipients, spike-specific TCR breadth exceeded that of placebo recipients.

Assay: immunoSEQ multiplex PCR; the TCRdb copy retains only in-frame clones and omits some. The sample lists about 350,000 clones, about 85% occurring once. Source: peripheral blood, taken in a trial of Ad26.COV2.S vaccine versus placebo. The clonotype comes from a person between 18 and 59 years old who received the Ad26.COV2.S COVID-19 vaccine or a placebo.

The CDR3 sequence is CSVEGRGRGYTF. As DNA, the CDR3 is TGCAGCGTTGAGGGAAGGGGGCGAGGCTACACCTTC. The chain has TRBV29-1 and TRBJ1-2; 7 positions agree with TRBD1. Trimming removed 3 bases from V and 8 bases from J; junction bases left unmatched: 6. The length of the CDR3 is 12 residues. The germline gives CDR1 SQVTM, CDR2 ANQGSEA.